This T cell receptor beta chain was identified during a study of blood T cell repertoires in COVID-19. Turning to the study itself: T cells, B-cell-depleted T cells, or PBMCs supplied cDNA or gDNA.

As originally analysed: Amplified reference gene primers provided the basis for estimating nucleated cell counts. Profiling relied on immunoSEQ multiplex PCR, and the TCRdb table lists in-frame clones only, not all of them. Clonal size and the V and J genes are those of that table, whereas D and trimming came from the DNA. The sample has around 140,000 clones, around 87% seen once. The germline V gene encodes CDR1 MRHNA and CDR2 SNTAGT. This CDR3 is built from 12 residues. V shed 8 bases and J 5 bases; nucleotides not matched to a gene: 5. The sample consisted of peripheral blood. The sequence derives from a man aged 18 to 30 with COVID-19, enrolled during active disease. The J gene is TRBJ2-7, the V gene TRBV6-4; 8 bases map to TRBD1. The DNA of the CDR3 is TGTGCCAGCCGACAGGGGATTGACGAGCAGTACTTC. It codes for CASRQGIDEQYF.